One and the same sample provided the 11 T cell receptor beta chains below, sequenced in a study of identifying expanded T cells in peripheral blood. Clones were read by immunoSEQ multiplex PCR, and TCRdb kept only the in-frame ones, dropping some. Of about 100,000 clones in the sample, around 90% are singletons; the top ten hold 17%. Sequencing was done on a sample of blood. All receptors come from a person aged 18 to 75 in good health.

This chain uses TRBV27 with TRBJ1-1, with a weak D call TRBD1 (5 bases). V was pared by 3 bases and J by 8 bases, with 13 bases between. The CDR3 runs to 13 residues. Per germline, CDR1 MNHEY and CDR2 SMNVEV (reference sequence). The CDR3 loop reads CASSFWGSAEAFF. Here the CDR3 DNA reads TGTGCCAGCAGTTTTTGGGGCTCGGCGGAAGCTTTCTTT.

The chain links TRBV7-6 to TRBJ2-5, with D possibly matching TRBD1 (6 bases). Germline V lookup: CDR1 SGHVS, CDR2 FNYEAQ. The CDR3 is 16 amino acids. V lost 0 bases and J 5 bases, leaving 16 bases between the germline ends. The CDR3 DNA is TGTGCCAGCAGCTTAGCGTTTGGGGGCAGTGCGGAGACCCAGTACTTC. Protein: CASSLAFGGSAETQYF.

The sample holds many counts of this clone. The CDR3 is CASSQFTADNEQFF. DNA of the CDR3: TGCGCCAGCAGCCAATTTACGGCGGACAATGAGCAGTTCTTC. This sequence joins TRBV4-3 and TRBJ2-1; D unresolved. Looked up from germline, CDR1 is LGHNA and CDR2 is YSLEER. The CDR3 has 14 residues. V lost 2 bases and J lost 5, with 10 bases in between.

The rearrangement links TRBV19 to TRBJ2-5; TRBD2 matches 15 bases. Looked up from germline, CDR1 is LNHDA and CDR2 is SQIVND (reference sequence). Trimming took 3 bases from V and 5 from J; bases not matched to a gene: 7. The CDR3 sequence is 17 residues long. The CDR3 here is CASSIQGTSGGQETQYF. The DNA for the CDR3 is TGTGCCAGTAGTATTCAGGGGACTAGCGGGGGGCAGGAGACCCAGTACTTC.

This clone was detected only once. The CDR3 reads CASSLTGDPEAFF. The DNA for the CDR3 is TGTGCCAGCAGCTTGACAGGTGACCCTGAAGCTTTCTTT. The rearrangement links TRBV5-4 to TRBJ1-1; D possibly corresponds to TRBD1 (5 bases). With 1 base removed from V and 6 bases from J, the gap between germline ends came to 10 bases. This CDR3 region has 13 residues. Germline values: CDR1 SGHNT, CDR2 YYREEE (reference sequence).

This clone has just one count. The chain joins TRBV20-1 to TRBJ1-4; D gene ambiguous. Per the germline V gene, CDR1 is DFQATT and CDR2 is SNEGSKA (reference sequence). The CDR3 is 11 amino acids. V was pared by 3 bases and J by 4 bases, with 3 bases between. The CDR3, as DNA: TGCAGTGCTAGTAATAATGAAAAACTGTTTTTT. Residues: CSASNNEKLFF.

The V gene is TRBV7-8, the J gene TRBJ1-4; D not certain. V was cut by 3 bases and J by 5 bases, with 13 bases left in between. Germline V gives CDR1 SGHVS, CDR2 FQNEAQ. The CDR3 contains 15 residues. The CDR3 sequence: CASSLRSLQNEKLFF. CDR3 nucleotides: TGTGCCAGCAGCTTGCGGAGCCTTCAGAATGAAAAACTGTTTTTT. Full variable domain (missing parts from reference TRBV7-8 and TRBJ1-4): GAGVSQSPRYKVAKRGQDVALRCDPISGHVSLFWYQQALGQGPEFLTYFQNEAQLDKSGLPSDRFFAERPEGSVSTLKIQRTQQEDSAVYLCASSLRSLQNEKLFFGSGTQLSVL.

The V call is TRBV7-9, the J call TRBJ2-7, with D possibly matching TRBD1 (5 bases). The V gene lost 2 bases and the J gene lost 3 bases, with 11 bases spanning the gap. Looked up from germline, CDR1 is SEHNR and CDR2 is FQNEAQ (reference sequence). There are 14 residues in the CDR3. The CDR3 DNA follows: TGTGCCAGCAGCTTAATGGGCCAGGGCTACGAGCAGTACTTC. It encodes CASSLMGQGYEQYF.

This chain connects TRBV10-3 to TRBJ2-1; D gene unclear. Germline values: CDR1 ENHRY, CDR2 SYGVKD. The CDR3 covers 13 residues. Trimming cost V 3 bases and J 4 bases, with 7 bases left between them. Here the CDR3 reads CAISDPSYNEQFF. Written as DNA, the CDR3 is TGTGCCATCAGTGATCCCTCTTACAATGAGCAGTTCTTC.

V usage is TRBV29-1 and J usage is TRBJ1-5, with D maybe TRBD1 (6 bases). Germline loops: CDR1 SQVTM, CDR2 ANQGSEA. The germline V and J ends were trimmed by 6 bases and 7 bases, with 16 bases remaining between them. The CDR3 totals 13 residues. The CDR3 sequence: CSVGAAVGQPQHF. The CDR3 DNA follows: TGCAGCGTGGGGGCGGCGGTCGGACAGCCCCAGCATTTT.

The chain uses TRBV19 and TRBJ2-6; 9 nucleotides match TRBD1. There are 14 residues in the CDR3. The trim removed 5 bases at V and 9 bases at J, leaving 5 bases unmatched. Germline V gives CDR1 LNHDA, CDR2 SQIVND (reference sequence). The CDR3 DNA is TGTGCCAGTAGTTTACAGGGGGCTGACAACGTCCTGACTTTC. Encoded protein: CASSLQGADNVLTF. Together with reference TRBV19 and TRBJ2-6, the CDR3 gives the full variable domain: DGGITQSPKYLFRKEGQNVTLSCEQNLNHDAMYWYRQDPGQGLRLIYYSQIVNDFQKGDIAEGYSVSREKKESFPLTVTSAQKNPTAFYLCASSLQGADNVLTFGAGSRLTVL.